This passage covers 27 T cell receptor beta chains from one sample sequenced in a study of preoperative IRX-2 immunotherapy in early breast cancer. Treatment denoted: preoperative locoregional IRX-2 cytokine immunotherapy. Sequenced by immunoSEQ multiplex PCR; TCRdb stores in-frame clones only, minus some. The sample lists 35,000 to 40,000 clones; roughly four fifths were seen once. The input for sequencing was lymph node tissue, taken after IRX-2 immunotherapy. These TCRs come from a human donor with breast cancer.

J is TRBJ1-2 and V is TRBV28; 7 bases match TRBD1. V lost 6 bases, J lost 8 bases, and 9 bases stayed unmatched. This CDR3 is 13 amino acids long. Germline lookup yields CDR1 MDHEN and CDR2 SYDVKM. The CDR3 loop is CASSTGRGRGYTF. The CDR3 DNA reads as TGTGCCAGCAGCACGGGGAGGGGGCGAGGCTACACCTTC.

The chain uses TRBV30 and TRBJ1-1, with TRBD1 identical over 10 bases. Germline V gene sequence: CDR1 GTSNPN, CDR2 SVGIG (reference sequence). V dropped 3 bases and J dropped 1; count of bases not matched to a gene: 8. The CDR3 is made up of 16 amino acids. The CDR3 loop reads CAWRGETGGWNTEAFF. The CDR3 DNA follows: TGTGCCTGGAGGGGTGAGACAGGGGGCTGGAACACTGAAGCTTTCTTT. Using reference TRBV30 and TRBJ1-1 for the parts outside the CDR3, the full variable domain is SQTIHQWPATLVQPVGSPLSLECTVEGTSNPNLYWYRQAAGRGLQLLFYSVGIGQISSEVPQNLSASRPQDRQFILSSKKLLLSDSGFYLCAWRGETGGWNTEAFFGQGTRLTVV.

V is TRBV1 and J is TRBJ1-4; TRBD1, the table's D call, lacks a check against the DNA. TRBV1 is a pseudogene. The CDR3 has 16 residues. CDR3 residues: CASSRRQGAFEEKLFF. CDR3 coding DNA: TGCGCCAGCAGTCGAAGACAGGGGGCCTTTGAGGAAAAACTGTTTTTT.

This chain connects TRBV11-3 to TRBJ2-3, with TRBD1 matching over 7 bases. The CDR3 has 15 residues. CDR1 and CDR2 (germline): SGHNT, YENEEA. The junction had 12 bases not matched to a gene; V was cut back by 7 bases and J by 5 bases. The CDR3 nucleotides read TGTGCCAGCAACCTCCCGAGGGGGCCGGGAGATACGCAGTATTTT. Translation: CASNLPRGPGDTQYF.

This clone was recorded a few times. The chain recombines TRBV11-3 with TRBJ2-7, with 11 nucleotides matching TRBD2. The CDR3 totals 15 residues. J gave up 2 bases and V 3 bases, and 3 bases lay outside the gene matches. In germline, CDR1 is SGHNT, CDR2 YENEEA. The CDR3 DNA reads TGTGCCAGCAGCTTGCTAGCGGGGGGACCCTACGAGCAGTACTTC. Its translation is CASSLLAGGPYEQYF.

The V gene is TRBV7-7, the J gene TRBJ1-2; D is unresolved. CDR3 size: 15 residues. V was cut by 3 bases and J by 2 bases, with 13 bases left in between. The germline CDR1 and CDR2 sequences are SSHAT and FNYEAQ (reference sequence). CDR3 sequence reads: CASSFGVLGNYGYTF. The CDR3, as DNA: TGTGCCAGCAGCTTCGGTGTACTGGGAAACTATGGCTACACCTTC.

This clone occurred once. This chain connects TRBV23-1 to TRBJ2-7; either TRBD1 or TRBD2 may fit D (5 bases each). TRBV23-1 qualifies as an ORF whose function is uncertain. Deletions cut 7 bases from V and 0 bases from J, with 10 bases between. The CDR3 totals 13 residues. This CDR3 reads CASTAGSSYEQYF. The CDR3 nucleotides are TGCGCCAGCACGGCAGGGAGCTCCTACGAGCAGTACTTC.

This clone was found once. CDR3 amino acids: CASGLVWATVRVTNEKLFF. The CDR3 DNA reads TGTGCTAGTGGTTTGGTGTGGGCGACAGTAAGGGTGACTAATGAAAAACTGTTTTTT. V gene TRBV12-5 combines with J gene TRBJ1-4, with D maybe TRBD1 (5 bases). This CDR3 is 19 amino acids long. CDR1 and CDR2 from the germline V gene are LGHNT and FRNRAP. V lost 0 bases and J 2 bases, leaving 19 bases between the germline ends.

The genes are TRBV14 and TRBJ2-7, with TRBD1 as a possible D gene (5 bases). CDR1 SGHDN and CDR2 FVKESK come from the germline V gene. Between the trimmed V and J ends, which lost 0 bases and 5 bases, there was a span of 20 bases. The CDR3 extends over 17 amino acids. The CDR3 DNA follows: TGTGCCAGCAGCCAAGATTATAGGGGCCTGAAAGCGAACGAGCAGTACTTC. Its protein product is CASSQDYRGLKANEQYF.

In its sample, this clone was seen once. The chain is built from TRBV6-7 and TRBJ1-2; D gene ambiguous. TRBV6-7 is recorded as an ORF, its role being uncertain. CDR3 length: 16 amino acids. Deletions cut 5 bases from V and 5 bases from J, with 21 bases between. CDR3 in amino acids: CASSDTNDPPIYGYTF. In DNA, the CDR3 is TGTGCCAGCAGTGACACCAACGACCCCCCCATATATGGCTACACCTTC.

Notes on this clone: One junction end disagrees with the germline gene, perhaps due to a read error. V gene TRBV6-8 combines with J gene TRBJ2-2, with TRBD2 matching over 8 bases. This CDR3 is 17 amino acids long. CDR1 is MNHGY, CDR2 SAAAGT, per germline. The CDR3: CAISGTGLAVNTGELFF. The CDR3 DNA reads TGTGCCATCAGTGGGACTGGACTAGCAGTTAACACCGGGGAGCTGTTTTTT.

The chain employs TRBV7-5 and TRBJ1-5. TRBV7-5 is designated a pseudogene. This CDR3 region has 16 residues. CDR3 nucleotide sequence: TGTGCCAGCAGCCTTACCGCGGGATATCTCAATCAGCCCCAGCATTTT. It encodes CASSLTAGYLNQPQHF.

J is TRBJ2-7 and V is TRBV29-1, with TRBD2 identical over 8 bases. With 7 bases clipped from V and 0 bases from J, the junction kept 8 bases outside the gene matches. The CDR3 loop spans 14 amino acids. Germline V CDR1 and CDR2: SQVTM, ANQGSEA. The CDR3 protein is CSAASGGFSYEQYF. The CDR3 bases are TGCAGCGCCGCGAGCGGGGGCTTCTCCTACGAGCAGTACTTC.

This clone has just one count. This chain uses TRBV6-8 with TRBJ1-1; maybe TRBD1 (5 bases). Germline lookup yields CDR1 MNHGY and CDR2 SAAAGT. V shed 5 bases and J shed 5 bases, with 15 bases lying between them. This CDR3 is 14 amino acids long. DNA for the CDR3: TGTGCCAGCAGTCGAGAGGGGAGGGGTACTGAAGCTTTCTTT. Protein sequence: CASSREGRGTEAFF.

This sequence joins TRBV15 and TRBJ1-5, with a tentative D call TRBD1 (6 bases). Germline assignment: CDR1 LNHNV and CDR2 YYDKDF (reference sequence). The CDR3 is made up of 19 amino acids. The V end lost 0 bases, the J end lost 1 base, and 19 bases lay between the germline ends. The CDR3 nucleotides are TGTGCCACCAGCAGAGATTTGGGCTCCCAGGGGACCAGCAATCAGCCCCAGCATTTT. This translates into CATSRDLGSQGTSNQPQHF.

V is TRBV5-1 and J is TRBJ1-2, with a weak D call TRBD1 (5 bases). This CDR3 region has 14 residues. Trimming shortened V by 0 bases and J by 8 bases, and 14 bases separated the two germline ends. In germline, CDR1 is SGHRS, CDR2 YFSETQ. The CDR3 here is CASSLGGAVQGYTF. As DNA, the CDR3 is TGCGCCAGCAGCTTGGGGGGCGCAGTCCAAGGCTACACCTTC. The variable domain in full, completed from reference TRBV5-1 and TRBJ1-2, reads KAGVTQTPRYLIKTRGQQVTLSCSPISGHRSVSWYQQTPGQGLQFLFEYFSETQRNKGNFPGRFSGRQFSNSRSEMNVSTLELGDSALYLCASSLGGAVQGYTFGSGTRLTVV.

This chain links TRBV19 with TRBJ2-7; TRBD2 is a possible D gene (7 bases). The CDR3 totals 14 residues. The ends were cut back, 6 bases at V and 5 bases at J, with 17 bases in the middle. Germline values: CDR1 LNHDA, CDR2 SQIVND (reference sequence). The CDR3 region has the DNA TGTGCCAGTAGCTCACGGGCGGGGGCCAACGAGCAGTACTTC. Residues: CASSSRAGANEQYF.

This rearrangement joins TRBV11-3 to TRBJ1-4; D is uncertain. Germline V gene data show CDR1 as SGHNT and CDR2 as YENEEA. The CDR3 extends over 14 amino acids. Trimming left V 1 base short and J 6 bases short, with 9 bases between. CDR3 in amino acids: CASSLGRLDEKLFF. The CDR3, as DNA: TGTGCCAGCAGCTTAGGGAGGTTAGATGAAAAACTGTTTTTT.

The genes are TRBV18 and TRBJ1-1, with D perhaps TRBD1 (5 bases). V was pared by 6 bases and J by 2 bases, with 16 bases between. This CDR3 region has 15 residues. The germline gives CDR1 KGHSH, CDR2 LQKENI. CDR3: CASSPTGRRNTEAFF. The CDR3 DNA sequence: TGTGCCAGCTCCCCTACAGGACGAAGAAACACTGAAGCTTTCTTT.

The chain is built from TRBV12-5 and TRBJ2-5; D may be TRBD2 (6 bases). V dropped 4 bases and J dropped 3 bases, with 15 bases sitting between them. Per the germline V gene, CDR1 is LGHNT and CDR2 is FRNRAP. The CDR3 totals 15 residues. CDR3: CASGWGDPGEETQYF. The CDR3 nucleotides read TGTGCTAGTGGTTGGGGGGACCCTGGGGAAGAGACCCAGTACTTC.

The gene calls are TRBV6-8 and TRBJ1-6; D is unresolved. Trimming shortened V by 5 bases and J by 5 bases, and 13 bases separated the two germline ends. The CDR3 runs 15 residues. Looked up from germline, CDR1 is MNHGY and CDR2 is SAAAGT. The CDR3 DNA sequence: TGTGCCAGCAGTCCCCAGGCGACTAATAATTCACCCCTCCACTTT. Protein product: CASSPQATNNSPLHF.

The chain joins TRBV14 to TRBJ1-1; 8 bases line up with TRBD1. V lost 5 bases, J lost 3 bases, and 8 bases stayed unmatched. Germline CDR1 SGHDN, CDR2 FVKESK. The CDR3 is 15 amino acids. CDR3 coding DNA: TGTGCCAGCAGCTTACGACAGGGGCCCTACACTGAAGCTTTCTTT. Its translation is CASSLRQGPYTEAFF.

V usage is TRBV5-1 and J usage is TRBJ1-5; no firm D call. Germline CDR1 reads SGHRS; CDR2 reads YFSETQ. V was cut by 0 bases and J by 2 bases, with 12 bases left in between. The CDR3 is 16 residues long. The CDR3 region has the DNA TGCGCCAGCAGCTTGGCCGGGCCCCAGGGCAATCAGCCCCAGCATTTT. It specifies CASSLAGPQGNQPQHF.

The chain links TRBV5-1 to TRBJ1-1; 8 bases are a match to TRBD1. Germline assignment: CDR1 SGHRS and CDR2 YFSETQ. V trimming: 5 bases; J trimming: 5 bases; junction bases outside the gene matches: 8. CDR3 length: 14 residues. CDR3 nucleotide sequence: TGCGCCAGCAGGGCGGACAGGGTTCGGACTGAAGCTTTCTTT. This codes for CASRADRVRTEAFF.

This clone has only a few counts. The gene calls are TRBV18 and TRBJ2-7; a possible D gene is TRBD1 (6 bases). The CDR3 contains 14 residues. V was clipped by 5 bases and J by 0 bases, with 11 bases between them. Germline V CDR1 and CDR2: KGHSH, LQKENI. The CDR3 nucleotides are TGTGCCAGCTCAGAACAGGGCAGCTCCTACGAGCAGTACTTC. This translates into CASSEQGSSYEQYF.

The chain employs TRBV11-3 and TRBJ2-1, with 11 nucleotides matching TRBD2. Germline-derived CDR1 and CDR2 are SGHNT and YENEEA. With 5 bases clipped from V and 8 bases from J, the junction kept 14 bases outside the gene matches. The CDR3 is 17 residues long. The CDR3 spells CASSPYLGTSGLDEQFF. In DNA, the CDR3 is TGTGCCAGCAGCCCATACTTGGGGACTAGCGGCCTCGATGAGCAGTTCTTC.

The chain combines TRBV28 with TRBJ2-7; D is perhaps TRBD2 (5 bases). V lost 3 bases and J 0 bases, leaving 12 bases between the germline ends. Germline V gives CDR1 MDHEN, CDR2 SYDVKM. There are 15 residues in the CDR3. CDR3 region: CASSLEALGSYEQYF. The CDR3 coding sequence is TGTGCCAGCAGTTTGGAGGCCCTAGGCTCCTACGAGCAGTACTTC.